Here is one T cell receptor beta chain with its context. Antigen: not known. The CDR3 loop spans 16 amino acids. V shed 4 bases, J shed 6 bases, and the junction held 10 bases outside the gene matches. The V gene's germline CDR1 is GTSNPN and CDR2 SVGIG (reference sequence). This sample is drawn from a study of Ad26.COV2.S vaccination and SARS-CoV-2 variants. About the research overall: The authors gave Ad26.COV2.S intramuscularly, either once or twice 56 days apart.

Treatment specified: 15 to 20 received Ad26.COV2.S at low or high dose, single or two shots; several received placebo; per-sample allocation not given. Material that was analyzed had been drawn on day 63 after the first vaccine or placebo injection. Ad26.COV2.S expressed prefusion-stabilized spike from the original Wuhan strain. Study-wide points: Spike-specific TCR breadth was greater in vaccine than placebo recipients.

TCRdb keeps only in-frame clones here, not all; method: immunoSEQ multiplex PCR. The table records around 350,000 clones, roughly 84% of them present only once. The input for sequencing was peripheral blood, taken in a trial of Ad26.COV2.S vaccine versus placebo. This receptor was taken from a person between 18 and 65 years old who received the Ad26.COV2.S COVID-19 vaccine or a placebo. The chain couples TRBV30 to TRBJ2-1, with 12 bases identical to TRBD2. The CDR3 reads CAWKLAGGQVFNEQFF. DNA of the CDR3: TGTGCCTGGAAGCTAGCGGGGGGGCAAGTTTTCAATGAGCAGTTCTTC.